This TCR beta chain stems from a study of CD8 T cells in Susac syndrome. Random hexamers were used to reverse transcribe the RNA input (about 0.45 to 1 ug). With immunoSEQ multiplex PCR, TCR beta CDR3 was amplified across 54 Vbeta and 13 Jbeta. TCRdb fed the immunoSEQ multiplex PCR reads into MiXCR, producing one record per CDR3 protein. The data contain 100,000 to 150,000 distinct CDR3 sequences, 90% to 95% of them singletons. The control group consisted of healthy donors matched for age and sex. TEMRA cells were enriched by FACS, while CD8+ and CD4+ T cells were obtained through a negative isolation that was performed magnetically. The sequencing input was CD4+ T cells from PBMCs. The clonotype comes from a human donor in good health.

The CDR3, as DNA: TGTGCCAGCAGTTTATTCGGGAGGGGTTGGGGCTACACCTTC. Its protein product is CASSLFGRGWGYTF. The chain carries TRBV28 and TRBJ1-2; maybe TRBD1 (5 bases). V dropped 1 base and J dropped 8 bases, with 14 bases sitting between them. Germline loops: CDR1 MDHEN, CDR2 SYDVKM. This CDR3 contains 14 residues.